The entry that follows covers one T cell receptor beta chain sequence. Its target is unknown. Investigators reverse transcribed all isolated RNA, so they sequenced expressed TCRB transcripts. TCRdb keeps only in-frame clones here, not all; method: immunoSEQ multiplex PCR. Among 500,000 to 800,000 clones listed, 12% were seen once. This specimen comes from a study of beta chain features in type 1 diabetes. Whole-study results and caveats: Among patients with Type 1 diabetes, TCRB CDR3s were moderately but significantly shorter in every one of the four CD4+ subsets.

The CDR3 covers 16 residues. The germline V gene has CDR1 SGHRS and CDR2 YFSETQ. V was cut by 0 bases and J by 8 bases, with 19 bases left in between. This receptor was taken from a man younger than 45 with type 1 diabetes. The chain joins TRBV5-1 to TRBJ2-3; D not resolved. What was sequenced was naive CD4+ T cells from blood. CDR3 coding DNA: TGCGCCAGCAGCTTGGTAGAACAGTCCCCGCAGGTTACGCAGTATTTT. Encoded protein: CASSLVEQSPQVTQYF. The entire variable domain, with the rest obtained from reference TRBV5-1 and TRBJ2-3, is as follows: KAGVTQTPRYLIKTRGQQVTLSCSPISGHRSVSWYQQTPGQGLQFLFEYFSETQRNKGNFPGRFSGRQFSNSRSEMNVSTLELGDSALYLCASSLVEQSPQVTQYFGPGTRLTVL.